This T cell receptor beta chain derives from a study of PD-1 blockade in classical Hodgkin lymphoma (dated by TCRdb to 2020 to 2022). Describing the broader study: Nivolumab dosing was 3 mg/kg intravenously every 2 weeks, continuing until either disease progression or unacceptable toxicity. A peripheral blood immune signature of response to PD-1 blockade in classical Hodgkin lymphoma was defined using TCR beta sequencing and CyTOF. What the study reported, not specific to this receptor: Diversity was lower in patients who began nivolumab less than 1 year after ASCT, so these patients were left out of later analyses to avoid confounding by immune reconstitution. Newly diagnosed patients were reported to have lower baseline TCR diversity than healthy donors, and relapsed/refractory patients were reported to have lower baseline TCR diversity still. The study was restricted to a single clinical trial cohort, and the causes of repertoire differences, possibly disease activity or prior therapy, were left undefined. Baseline diversity similar to that of newly diagnosed patients was observed in trial patients achieving complete response, whereas significantly lower diversity was observed in partial responders and progressors. CD4+ but not CD8+ TCR diversity rose significantly by C4D1 (p=0.0027 vs p=0.16), most apparent in complete responders (p=0.02).

Genomic DNA was extracted with the Qiagen DNeasy kit from unsorted PBMCs and from negatively selected CD4+ and CD8+ fractions. Amplification of TCR beta CDR3 regions was done by immunoSEQ multiplex PCR with primers that anneal to V and J segments. A synthetic immune receptor repertoire was used to minimize amplification bias, and any residual bias was removed computationally once sequencing was done. As for the authors' bioinformatics: Repertoire diversity was quantified as the Shannon entropy index using custom Python scripts. Unsorted, CD4+ and CD8+ repertoires were examined separately, except in combined analyses, for which CD4+ and CD8+ sequences were merged in silico. A clone was considered expanded if an increase in frequency of at least 2-fold after treatment relative to C1D1 was found, and a pseudocount of 0.5 was applied to clones undetected at baseline. Clones with 0 or 1 copy at C1D1 were classified as singleton clones, and clones with 2 or more copies were classified as non-singleton clones. Clones expanded in unsorted samples were assigned a CD4+, CD8+ or unknown annotation through matching of protein sequences in sorted samples from the same patient. Wilcoxon tests were applied to paired samples to test diversity changes from C1D1 to C4D1. TCRdb re-hosts the immuneACCESS table, in-frame sequences only. Its copies lack some clones; in the studies checked, an unresolved V gene accounts for under half of them, and the cause for the rest is not known. The V and J calls and clone size come from that table; D and trimming were worked out from the DNA. The sample records 25,000 to 35,000 clones, roughly 71% of which are singletons. The ten biggest clones cover around 26% of the sample.

Including the terminal cysteine and phenylalanine, the CDR3 comprises 15 residues. The retained sequence is limited to the CDR3, 45 bases, with the frame set at the first base. Ends trimmed: V by 3 bases, J by 8 bases; bases unmatched to a gene: 4. From the germline V gene (reference sequence), CDR1 is LNHDA and CDR2 is SQIVND. Note on this clone: Its cognate antigen has yet to be identified. No much larger clone exists at a distance of one base, and base qualities are not known.

In light of the paper, this sample's time point label describes: cycle 2 day 1 (C2D1) of nivolumab. Every trial patient had relapsed after autologous stem cell transplantation, and cohorts A, B and C differed in prior brentuximab vedotin exposure. The trial cohort included 55 to 65 patients with relapsed/refractory classical Hodgkin lymphoma, and each patient had a best overall response of complete response, partial response or progressive disease. Single-agent nivolumab was administered to trial patients in the multi-cohort phase II CheckMate 205 trial. An independent review committee assessed best overall response by applying the 2007 International Working Group response criteria. Trial PBMCs were obtained immediately prior to nivolumab initiation (C1D1) and on therapy at cycle 2 day 1 and cycle 4 day 1. After peripheral blood was drawn into 8 mL Vacutainer Cell Preparation Tubes, PBMCs were isolated by centrifugation and then cryopreserved.

The sequence derives from a human donor with classical Hodgkin lymphoma. The sequencing here drew on peripheral blood mononuclear cells (PBMCs), taken before the second cycle of nivolumab. In this chain, TRBV19 is recombined with TRBJ2-1; a stretch of 13 junction bases matches TRBD2. The CDR3: CASSIGTSGVYEQFF. The bases read TGTGCCAGTAGTATCGGGACTAGCGGGGTGTATGAGCAGTTCTTC. Full variable domain (CDR3 extended with the reference TRBV19 and TRBJ2-1 proteins): DGGITQSPKYLFRKEGQNVTLSCEQNLNHDAMYWYRQDPGQGLRLIYYSQIVNDFQKGDIAEGYSVSREKKESFPLTVTSAQKNPTAFYLCASSIGTSGVYEQFFGPGTRLTVL.